This TCR beta chain was sequenced in a study of metastatic and nonmetastatic thyroid tumors. MiXCR was used by TCRdb to re-call the PCR reads. The sample lists about 5,800 clones, about 19% occurring once. All patients were treatment-naive before thyroid surgery. Germline CDR1 reads GTSNPN; CDR2 reads SVGIG (reference sequence). This CDR3 comprises 14 residues. V was trimmed by 0 bases and J by 0 bases, leaving 7 bases between them. This rearrangement joins TRBV30 to TRBJ2-3; D remains ambiguous. Sequencing was performed on adjacent normal tissue. The sequence was obtained from a female donor with papillary thyroid cancer or a benign thyroid nodule (not recorded which). Some clones in this sample may be carry-over from other donors' samples. The CDR3 protein is CAWSVCVSTDTQYF. For the CDR3, the DNA is TGTGCCTGGAGTGTTTGTGTTAGCACAGATACGCAGTATTTT.